Shown below are 2 T cell receptor beta chains from a single sample sequenced in a study of STAT3 mutations in large granular lymphocyte leukemia. Sequencing used immunoSEQ multiplex PCR; TCRdb keeps in-frame clones, though not all of them. The table has roughly 46,000 clones, 81% seen once. Study-level findings and limits: At least one immunodominant TCR beta clonotype appeared in every T-cell large granular lymphocyte leukemia patient.

For these receptors, no antigen is known. The sample taken for sequencing was PBMCs. The receptors originated from a human donor with T large granular lymphocyte leukemia. Some clones in this sample may be carry-over from other donors' samples.

This CDR3 is CASTEADRVNTEAFF. CDR3 nucleotides: TGTGCCAGCACCGAGGCGGACAGGGTTAACACTGAAGCTTTCTTT. This rearrangement joins TRBV28 to TRBJ1-1, with 8 bases matching TRBD1. This CDR3 has 15 amino acids. J gave up 2 bases and V 7 bases, and 9 bases lay outside the gene matches. Germline lookup yields CDR1 MDHEN and CDR2 SYDVKM.

The CDR3 DNA reads as TGTGCCAGCAGTTACTCCCCTAGGCAGGGGGCGAAGACCCAGTACTTC. This sequence encodes CASSYSPRQGAKTQYF. V is TRBV6-5 and J is TRBJ2-5; 8 bases line up with TRBD1. Germline-derived CDR1 and CDR2 are MNHEY and SVGAGI. J was trimmed by 6 bases and V by 0 bases; bases with no gene match: 9. The CDR3 is made up of 16 amino acids.